The 30 T cell receptor beta chains presented below share a single source sample, sequenced in a study of sequential checkpoint blockade in melanoma. Produced via immunoSEQ multiplex PCR; TCRdb's table is partial and in-frame only. The table lists 5,500 to 9,000 clones, roughly 31% of them singletons. Specified treatment: randomized to nivolumab then ipilimumab (arm A) or the reverse (arm B). Source: tumor tissue (inferred from file names), taken from a patient given nivolumab and ipilimumab in sequence. Source of these receptors: a human donor with melanoma.

This sequence joins TRBV19 and TRBJ2-7; 9 bases agree with TRBD1. Germline V gene lookup returns CDR1 LNHDA and CDR2 SQIVND (reference sequence). The CDR3 has 13 amino acids. With 5 bases clipped from V and 6 bases from J, the junction kept 5 bases outside the gene matches. CDR3 DNA sequence: TGTGCCAGTAGTCCCCGGGACAGGGCCGAGCAGTACTTC. It translates to CASSPRDRAEQYF.

This chain links TRBV6-8 with TRBJ1-1, with 9 bases matching TRBD1. The CDR3 totals 15 residues. Germline CDR1 is MNHGY and CDR2 is SAAAGT. The CDR3 nucleotides read TGTGCTTCGTGCGCCTCGGGGACAGGGCTCACTGAAGCTTTCTTT. It encodes CASCASGTGLTEAFF.

The chain is built from TRBV14 and TRBJ2-1, with TRBD2 identical over 10 bases. Germline-derived CDR1 and CDR2 are SGHDN and FVKESK. V gave up 6 bases and J gave up 2 bases; unmatched junction bases: 4. The CDR3 has 15 residues. The CDR3 loop is CASRSSGSPYNEQFF. CDR3 coding DNA: TGTGCCAGCAGGTCTAGCGGGAGCCCCTACAATGAGCAGTTCTTC. The complete variable domain, with remaining parts taken from reference TRBV14 and TRBJ2-1, reads EAGVTQFPSHSVIEKGQTVTLRCDPISGHDNLYWYRRVMGKEIKFLLHFVKESKQDESGMPNNRFLAERTGGTYSTLKVQPAELEDSGVYFCASRSSGSPYNEQFFGPGTRLTVL.

This CDR3 is CASSVQGGASEAFF. DNA for the CDR3: TGTGCCAGTAGTGTACAGGGGGGGGCTTCTGAAGCTTTCTTT. The chain couples TRBV19 to TRBJ1-1, with 8 bases lining up with TRBD1. The V and J ends lost 5 bases and 6 bases, in that order; junction bases with no gene match: 8. Germline values: CDR1 LNHDA, CDR2 SQIVND (reference sequence). This CDR3 spans 14 amino acids.

This clone has only a few counts. The chain has TRBV2 and TRBJ2-1; 8 nucleotides match TRBD2. The germline V gene encodes CDR1 SNHLY and CDR2 FYNNEI. Trimming cost V 7 bases and J 3 bases; bases outside gene matches: 11. This CDR3 is built from 16 residues. The chain's CDR3 is CASNPISGEHYNEQFF. In DNA, the CDR3 is TGTGCCAGCAATCCCATTAGCGGGGAGCACTACAATGAGCAGTTCTTC.

The V gene is TRBV14, the J gene TRBJ2-1; TRBD2 matches at 7 bases. After removal of 2 bases from V and 6 bases from J, the junction contained 4 bases not matched to a gene. Per the germline V gene, CDR1 is SGHDN and CDR2 is FVKESK. This CDR3 has 14 amino acids. DNA of the CDR3: TGTGCCAGCAGCCAACTCGGGAGGATCAATGAGCAGTTCTTC. This translates into CASSQLGRINEQFF.

This chain uses TRBV5-1 with TRBJ1-2, with D perhaps TRBD1 (5 bases). Germline CDR1 is SGHRS and CDR2 is YFSETQ. The CDR3 contains 15 residues. V gave up 0 bases and J gave up 8 bases, with 17 bases separating them. CDR3 protein: CASSLALGEAEGYTF. In DNA form, the CDR3 reads TGCGCCAGCAGCTTGGCATTGGGGGAAGCAGAAGGCTACACCTTC.

This clone was seen ten or more times. The identical CDR3 is also encoded by other nucleotide sequences in the sample. The chain has TRBV6-8 and TRBJ2-1; TRBD2 agrees at 8 bases. Germline trimming cut 2 bases from V and 9 bases from J; bases unmatched to any gene: 0. Germline V gene data show CDR1 as MNHGY and CDR2 as SAAAGT. CDR3 length equals 12 residues. The CDR3 DNA follows: TGTGCCAGCAGTTACCGGGAGGGTGAGCAGTTCTTC. This sequence encodes CASSYREGEQFF.

The chain carries TRBV6-8 and TRBJ1-1, with 8 bases matching TRBD1. Germline V CDR1 and CDR2: MNHGY, SAAAGT. The trim removed 6 bases at V and 4 bases at J, leaving 7 bases unmatched. This CDR3 is 14 amino acids long. The CDR3 here is CASSDTGGGTEAFF. As DNA, the CDR3 is TGTGCCAGCAGCGACACAGGGGGAGGCACTGAAGCTTTCTTT.

The chain has TRBV19 and TRBJ2-3; D is unresolved. The germline gives CDR1 LNHDA, CDR2 SQIVND (reference sequence). The CDR3 totals 14 residues. The germline V and J ends were trimmed by 3 bases and 0 bases, with 7 bases remaining between them. The CDR3 spells CASSIVGSTDTQYF. CDR3 DNA: TGTGCCAGTAGTATTGTGGGGAGCACAGATACGCAGTATTTT.

This clone appeared many times. The J gene is TRBJ2-7, the V gene TRBV11-3; TRBD2 agrees at 7 bases. Germline lookup yields CDR1 SGHNT and CDR2 YENEEA. The CDR3 runs 14 residues. The V and J ends lost 3 bases and 2 bases, in that order; junction bases with no gene match: 4. The CDR3 nucleotides are TGTGCCAGCAGCTTTAATGCGGGAGCCTACGAGCAGTACTTC. Translation: CASSFNAGAYEQYF.

The J gene is TRBJ2-3, the V gene TRBV18; tentatively, D is TRBD2 (5 bases). CDR3 length: 15 amino acids. V was cut by 6 bases and J by 2 bases, with 15 bases left in between. Germline V CDR1 and CDR2: KGHSH, LQKENI. DNA for the CDR3: TGTGCCAGCTCGAAGCTCCCGGGAACCACAGATACGCAGTATTTT. The encoded protein is CASSKLPGTTDTQYF.

This clone was seen more than once but under ten times. V is TRBV2 and J is TRBJ2-5; no clear D. In germline, CDR1 is SNHLY, CDR2 FYNNEI. V was shortened by 6 bases and J by 2 bases, with 13 bases between the two germline ends. The CDR3 has 14 residues. In DNA form, the CDR3 reads TGTGCCAGCAGCGTAGGATGGGGTCAAGAGACCCAGTACTTC. Translating gives CASSVGWGQETQYF.

The genes are TRBV5-1 and TRBJ2-5, with TRBD2 matching 8 bases. The CDR3 runs 16 residues. The V and J ends lost 2 bases and 1 base, in that order; junction bases with no gene match: 7. Germline CDR1 SGHRS, CDR2 YFSETQ. Here the CDR3 reads CASSLWTSRAQETQYF. CDR3 coding DNA: TGCGCCAGCAGCTTATGGACTAGCAGGGCCCAAGAGACCCAGTACTTC.

This clone was seen a handful of times. The chain combines TRBV27 with TRBJ2-5, with a weak D call TRBD1 (6 bases). CDR1 MNHEY and CDR2 SMNVEV come from the germline V gene (reference sequence). The germline V and J ends were trimmed by 0 bases and 4 bases, with 15 bases remaining between them. This CDR3 has 16 residues. This chain's CDR3 is CASSLSIAIGGETQYF. The CDR3 bases are TGTGCCAGCAGTTTATCGATTGCGATAGGGGGAGAGACCCAGTACTTC.

This clone was found a few times. The chain joins TRBV6-8 to TRBJ2-7, with D possibly TRBD2 on 6 matching bases. Germline V lookup: CDR1 MNHGY, CDR2 SAAAGT. Trimming removed 2 bases at V and 4 bases at J, with 15 bases between. The CDR3 covers 15 residues. As DNA, the CDR3 is TGTGCCAGCAGTTACGCCGGGGGAGCGTCTTACGAGCAGTACTTC. It specifies CASSYAGGASYEQYF.

V gene TRBV29-1 combines with J gene TRBJ2-7; TRBD1 is a possible D gene (6 bases). The V end was cut by 6 bases, the J end by 0 bases, with 12 bases between. Germline lookup yields CDR1 SQVTM and CDR2 ANQGSEA. The CDR3 has 13 residues. The CDR3 region is CSVGDISSYEQYF. Here the CDR3 DNA reads TGCAGCGTGGGGGACATAAGCTCCTACGAGCAGTACTTC.

The chain joins TRBV11-3 to TRBJ2-1, with TRBD2 matching over 8 bases. CDR3 size: 15 residues. V lost 3 bases to trimming and J lost 7 bases; unmatched junction nucleotides: 8. In germline, CDR1 is SGHNT, CDR2 YENEEA. The CDR3 sequence is CASSFESGSGNEQFF. In DNA form, the CDR3 reads TGTGCCAGCAGCTTTGAGAGCGGGAGTGGGAATGAGCAGTTCTTC.

In this sample, this clone turned up many times. V gene TRBV6-8 combines with J gene TRBJ1-5; D perhaps matches TRBD1 (5 bases). The CDR3 has 14 residues. The germline V gene has CDR1 MNHGY and CDR2 SAAAGT. The V end lost 4 bases, the J end lost 3 bases, and 10 bases lay between the germline ends. CDR3 coding DNA: TGTGCCAGCAGTTGGAGCAGGGTCAATCAGCCCCAGCATTTT. Translation: CASSWSRVNQPQHF.

This clone has only one observation. The V gene is TRBV19, the J gene TRBJ1-4, with 7 bases identical to TRBD1. The germline gives CDR1 LNHDA, CDR2 SQIVND (reference sequence). J gave up 5 bases and V 3 bases, and 6 bases lay outside the gene matches. The CDR3 loop spans 15 amino acids. The CDR3 spells CASSIIQGPNEKLFF. CDR3 in DNA: TGTGCCAGTAGTATTATACAGGGGCCGAATGAAAAACTGTTTTTT. Full variable domain (outside the CDR3, taken from reference TRBV19 and TRBJ1-4): DGGITQSPKYLFRKEGQNVTLSCEQNLNHDAMYWYRQDPGQGLRLIYYSQIVNDFQKGDIAEGYSVSREKKESFPLTVTSAQKNPTAFYLCASSIIQGPNEKLFFGSGTQLSVL.

The chain employs TRBV19 and TRBJ2-7; no firm D call. Germline-derived CDR1 and CDR2 are LNHDA and SQIVND (reference sequence). CDR3 size: 14 residues. V was pared by 5 bases and J by 6 bases, with 17 bases between. The CDR3 DNA follows: TGTGCCAGTAGTCCCCAAGGTAGGGTATGCGAGCAGTACTTC. It translates to CASSPQGRVCEQYF.

This clone was counted ten times or more. The chain is built from TRBV11-3 and TRBJ2-3, with TRBD1 as a possible D gene (5 bases). The CDR3 totals 16 residues. Trimming cost V 5 bases and J 0 bases, with 15 bases left between them. The germline CDR1 and CDR2 sequences are SGHNT and YENEEA. The CDR3 nucleotides are TGTGCCAGCAGCCCCTTGGGGCGAACTAGCACAGATACGCAGTATTTT. It is translated as CASSPLGRTSTDTQYF.

The sample holds a few counts of this clone. The CDR3 loop reads CAWSTAGNQPQHF. The CDR3, as DNA: TGTGCCTGGAGTACGGCAGGGAATCAGCCCCAGCATTTT. This chain links TRBV30 with TRBJ1-5; the D gene is possibly TRBD1 (5 bases). Germline values: CDR1 GTSNPN, CDR2 SVGIG (reference sequence). CDR3 length equals 13 residues. V was cut by 2 bases and J by 4 bases, with 9 bases left in between.

The genes are TRBV11-3 and TRBJ2-2, with D tentatively TRBD2 (7 bases). Looked up from germline, CDR1 is SGHNT and CDR2 is YENEEA. The V end lost 7 bases, the J end lost 3 bases, and 18 bases lay between the germline ends. CDR3 length: 16 residues. CDR3 residues: CASNLISGTYTGELFF. Here the CDR3 DNA reads TGTGCCAGCAACCTAATCAGCGGGACATACACCGGGGAGCTGTTTTTT.

At least ten counts were recorded for this clone. Here the CDR3 reads CASSARGSGNTIYF. The CDR3, as DNA: TGTGCCAGCAGCGCCCGGGGGTCCGGAAACACCATATATTTT. The chain has TRBV11-3 and TRBJ1-3, with D tentatively TRBD1 (5 bases). This CDR3 contains 14 residues. V shed 5 bases and J shed 4 bases, with 12 bases lying between them. CDR1 is SGHNT and CDR2 is YENEEA in the germline V gene.

The CDR3 loop is CSVESGLGEKLFF. The CDR3 DNA sequence: TGCAGCGTTGAATCCGGGTTAGGCGAAAAACTGTTTTTT. V and J are TRBV29-1 and TRBJ1-4, with D unclear. V lost 2 bases and J lost 8, with 12 bases in between. This CDR3 spans 13 amino acids. Germline lookup yields CDR1 SQVTM and CDR2 ANQGSEA.

The V call is TRBV19, the J call TRBJ2-5, with D perhaps TRBD2 (5 bases). Between the trimmed V and J ends, which lost 1 base and 3 bases, there was a span of 9 bases. From germline, CDR1 is LNHDA and CDR2 SQIVND (reference sequence). The CDR3 is 14 amino acids. CDR3: CASSIAGFKETQYF. The CDR3 DNA reads TGTGCCAGTAGTATAGCGGGGTTCAAAGAGACCCAGTACTTC.

This clone was recorded at least ten times. The chain couples TRBV7-2 to TRBJ1-4; D is undetermined. The CDR3 consists of 13 residues. V lost 0 bases to trimming and J lost 8 bases, with 7 bases between them. CDR1 and CDR2 from the germline V gene are SGHTA and FQGNSA. The CDR3 coding sequence is TGTGCCAGCAGCTTAGCCAGCGGAGAAAAACTGTTTTTT. This sequence encodes CASSLASGEKLFF.

The rearrangement links TRBV5-1 to TRBJ2-7; no reliable D call. Germline assignment: CDR1 SGHRS and CDR2 YFSETQ. The ends were cut back, 0 bases at V and 2 bases at J, with 15 bases in the middle. The CDR3 loop spans 16 amino acids. CDR3 nucleotide sequence: TGCGCCAGCAGCTTGGTGTTGGGCCTAGACCCCTACGAGCAGTACTTC. Its protein is CASSLVLGLDPYEQYF.

This clone was seen at least ten times. This sequence joins TRBV11-3 and TRBJ2-5; D is possibly TRBD2 (5 bases). There are 14 residues in the CDR3. Trimming took 1 base from V and 2 from J, leaving 8 bases between them. Germline CDR1 reads SGHNT; CDR2 reads YENEEA. The CDR3 DNA reads as TGTGCCAGCAGCTTAGTGACGGGGCAAGAGACCCAGTACTTC. The encoded protein is CASSLVTGQETQYF.